This record looks at one T cell receptor beta chain sequence and its context. Its antigen is not identified. Donors had nominal health at sampling but likely had unrecorded immune exposures. This record comes from a study of cytomegalovirus exposure and HLA in healthy donors. Notes on the study in general: According to the study, 180 or so TCR beta chains were cytomegalovirus-associated. Later, an analysis found that common viral pathogens appeared to be linked with several of the most significant clusters. Sequence variants that were highly shared formed a cluster that was likely a sequencing artifact.

PCR primers comprised 60 Vbeta and 13 Jbeta primers. Clones were read by immunoSEQ multiplex PCR, and TCRdb kept only the in-frame ones, dropping some. The repertoire holds under 150,000 clones, with 60% to 80% as singletons. CDR3 size: 13 residues. Germline loops: CDR1 SGDLS, CDR2 YYNGEE. V was shortened by 0 bases and J by 5 bases, with 8 bases between the two germline ends. The sample taken for sequencing was PBMCs. The sequence was obtained from a woman in her 30s in good health and CMV-seropositive. The chain carries TRBV9 and TRBJ2-5; D remains unclear. CDR3 nucleotide sequence: TGTGCCAGCAGCGTAGCAGGCCAGGAGACCCAGTACTTC. It is translated as CASSVAGQETQYF. Combining the CDR3 with reference TRBV9 and TRBJ2-5 gives the whole variable domain DSGVTQTPKHLITATGQRVTLRCSPRSGDLSVYWYQQSLDQGLQFLIQYYNGEERAKGNILERFSAQQFPDLHSELNLSSLELGDSALYFCASSVAGQETQYFGPGTRLLVL.